These 18 T cell receptor beta chains were sequenced from one sample in a study of control samples from healthy donors and cancer patients. The protocol was immunoSEQ multiplex PCR, while the TCRdb copy is restricted to in-frame clones and leaves out a portion. Of 200,000 to 250,000 clones listed, about 95% were seen once; the top ten hold roughly 1.6%. The material sequenced was blood. Receptors originate from a man in his fifties in good health.

J is TRBJ2-5 and V is TRBV20-1; a weak D match, TRBD1 (6 bases). Germline loops: CDR1 DFQATT, CDR2 SNEGSKA (reference sequence). V was trimmed by 3 bases and J by 6 bases, leaving 20 bases between them. The CDR3 extends over 15 amino acids. CDR3 nucleotides: TGCAGTGCTAGTGCGGCAGGGGTTTCCAGGAAGACCCAGTACTTC. Translating gives CSASAAGVSRKTQYF.

The chain couples TRBV5-1 to TRBJ1-1; 7 nucleotides line up with TRBD1. V lost 0 bases to trimming and J lost 4 bases; unmatched junction nucleotides: 6. Per the germline V gene, CDR1 is SGHRS and CDR2 is YFSETQ. CDR3 size: 15 residues. The DNA of the CDR3 is TGCGCCAGCAGCTTGGGGGCTGGACAGGTCACTGAAGCTTTCTTT. Its protein product is CASSLGAGQVTEAFF.

The chain carries TRBV5-1 and TRBJ1-3; possibly TRBD1 for D (5 bases). V gave up 4 bases and J gave up 3 bases, with 11 bases separating them. The CDR3 is 14 residues long. Germline V CDR1 and CDR2: SGHRS, YFSETQ. CDR3 region: CASSPGGGGNTIYF. In DNA form, the CDR3 reads TGCGCCAGCAGCCCGGGGGGTGGTGGAAACACCATATATTTT.

The gene calls are TRBV6-1 and TRBJ2-5; tentatively, D is TRBD1 (6 bases). CDR1 and CDR2 (germline): MNHNS, SASEGT. V lost 0 bases to trimming and J lost 4 bases, with 6 bases between them. The length of the CDR3 is 13 residues. Here the CDR3 reads CASSEAGAETQYF. In nucleotides, the CDR3 is TGTGCCAGCAGTGAAGCGGGGGCAGAGACCCAGTACTTC.

V and J are TRBV7-9 and TRBJ2-1; a possible D gene is TRBD2 (6 bases). CDR1 and CDR2 from the germline V gene are SEHNR and FQNEAQ (reference sequence). The length of the CDR3 is 14 residues. With 3 bases removed from V and 8 bases from J, the gap between germline ends came to 14 bases. The CDR3 sequence is CASSFGLSGDEQFF. The DNA of the CDR3 is TGTGCCAGCAGCTTTGGGTTATCGGGGGATGAGCAGTTCTTC.

The table lists this clone with a count of one. The genes are TRBV18 and TRBJ2-1, with TRBD2 matching 9 bases. Germline V gene data show CDR1 as KGHSH and CDR2 as LQKENI. This CDR3 has 15 amino acids. After removal of 3 bases from V and 6 bases from J, the junction contained 6 bases not matched to a gene. This CDR3 reads CASSPLAGAGNEQFF. In DNA form, the CDR3 reads TGTGCCAGCTCACCCTTAGCGGGGGCCGGCAATGAGCAGTTCTTC.

The chain is built from TRBV13 and TRBJ1-2; no clear D gene. The CDR3 is 14 amino acids. Trimming pared 5 bases from V and 6 bases from J, leaving 16 bases between. Germline V gene lookup returns CDR1 PRHDT and CDR2 FYEKMQ (reference sequence). CDR3 residues: CASSPGLRWDGYTF. The CDR3 region has the DNA TGTGCCAGCAGCCCCGGACTGCGGTGGGATGGCTACACCTTC.

The gene calls are TRBV12-3 or TRBV12-4 and TRBJ2-7; a weak D match, TRBD1 (5 bases). CDR3 length: 13 amino acids. The V and J ends lost 2 bases and 9 bases respectively, with 14 bases between them. DNA for the CDR3: TGTGCCAGCAGTTTACAGGGATCTATAAGGCAGTACGTC. Translating gives CASSLQGSIRQYV.

The chain joins TRBV5-6 to TRBJ1-1, with TRBD1 matching 10 bases. The germline gives CDR1 SGHDT, CDR2 YYEEEE. Trimming took 5 bases from V and 5 from J; bases not matched to a gene: 6. This CDR3 spans 14 amino acids. The CDR3 DNA follows: TGTGCCAGCAGGGCGACAGGGGGCGGAACTGAAGCTTTCTTT. Its translation: CASRATGGGTEAFF.

This rearrangement joins TRBV18 to TRBJ1-2; the D gene is possibly TRBD1 (6 bases). The CDR3 has 13 residues. Germline CDR1 is KGHSH and CDR2 is LQKENI. V lost 3 bases to trimming and J lost 4 bases, with 9 bases between them. The CDR3 sequence is CASSPDSPYGYTF. The CDR3 DNA reads as TGTGCCAGCTCACCGGACAGCCCCTATGGCTACACCTTC.

The chain combines TRBV5-1 with TRBJ1-3, with no clear D. Per germline, CDR1 SGHRS and CDR2 YFSETQ. This CDR3 contains 14 residues. Trimming took 1 base from V and 1 from J, leaving 6 bases between them. The CDR3 sequence is CASSLSQSGNTIYF. In DNA form, the CDR3 reads TGCGCCAGCAGCTTGTCCCAGTCTGGAAACACCATATATTTT. Full variable domain (rest looked up from reference TRBV5-1 and TRBJ1-3): KAGVTQTPRYLIKTRGQQVTLSCSPISGHRSVSWYQQTPGQGLQFLFEYFSETQRNKGNFPGRFSGRQFSNSRSEMNVSTLELGDSALYLCASSLSQSGNTIYFGEGSWLTVV.

CDR3 nucleotides: TGCGCCAGCAGCCTCGGGACTGGGATTCGAGGGGCCAACGTCCTGACTTTC. Protein: CASSLGTGIRGANVLTF. This sequence joins TRBV5-1 and TRBJ2-6, with D possibly TRBD2 on 6 matching bases. Germline lookup yields CDR1 SGHRS and CDR2 YFSETQ. This CDR3 is built from 17 residues. V lost 4 bases, J lost 4 bases, and 18 bases lay in between. Filled out from reference TRBV5-1 and TRBJ2-6, the complete variable domain reads KAGVTQTPRYLIKTRGQQVTLSCSPISGHRSVSWYQQTPGQGLQFLFEYFSETQRNKGNFPGRFSGRQFSNSRSEMNVSTLELGDSALYLCASSLGTGIRGANVLTFGAGSRLTVL.

The chain employs TRBV3-1 (or the pseudogene TRBV3-2) and TRBJ2-5; no firm D call. The CDR3 runs 14 residues. The germline V and J ends were trimmed by 4 bases and 2 bases, with 11 bases remaining between them. Germline CDR1 is LGHDT and CDR2 is YNNKEL (reference sequence). The CDR3: CASSRWVGQETQYF. The CDR3 DNA reads as TGTGCCAGCAGCCGTTGGGTGGGACAAGAGACCCAGTACTTC.

This clone has more than one count but fewer than ten. The chain combines TRBV28 with TRBJ1-5, with a tentative D call TRBD1 (5 bases). With 6 bases removed from V and 6 bases from J, the gap between germline ends came to 15 bases. The CDR3 contains 14 residues. Germline CDR1 and CDR2: MDHEN and SYDVKM. The CDR3 region is CASSPGTESQPQHF. CDR3 nucleotide sequence: TGTGCCAGCAGCCCCGGGACTGAGAGTCAGCCCCAGCATTTT.

This clone appeared a single time. V usage is TRBV11-2 and J usage is TRBJ1-5; 12 nucleotides line up with TRBD1. The CDR3 covers 17 residues. Germline V gene lookup returns CDR1 SGHAT and CDR2 FQNNGV. The V and J ends lost 5 bases and 6 bases, in that order; junction bases with no gene match: 11. The CDR3: CASSLRPGTGGGQPQHF. The DNA of the CDR3 is TGTGCCAGCAGCCTACGTCCCGGGACAGGGGGCGGTCAGCCCCAGCATTTT.

V and J are TRBV19 and TRBJ1-5; no definite D call. Germline V gives CDR1 LNHDA, CDR2 SQIVND (reference sequence). The CDR3 covers 15 residues. Trimming took 7 bases from V and 6 from J, leaving 19 bases between them. The CDR3: CASMRDLGRSQPQHF. In DNA, the CDR3 is TGTGCCAGTATGAGGGATCTGGGCCGAAGTCAGCCCCAGCATTTT.

V gene TRBV5-1 combines with J gene TRBJ1-3; 8 bases match TRBD1. This CDR3 has 17 amino acids. CDR1 is SGHRS, CDR2 YFSETQ, per germline. The V and J ends lost 2 bases and 1 base, in that order; junction bases with no gene match: 8. In nucleotides, the CDR3 is TGCGCCAGCAGCTTCGGACAGGGCTTGTTTTCTGGAAACACCATATATTTT. Protein sequence: CASSFGQGLFSGNTIYF.

This chain links TRBV24-1 with TRBJ2-3, with unresolved D. V lost 10 bases and J 1 base, leaving 11 bases between the germline ends. Germline values: CDR1 KGHDR, CDR2 SFDVKD. The CDR3 runs to 13 residues. The CDR3 spells CATCSWGTDTQYF. The CDR3 DNA follows: TGTGCCACTTGCTCGTGGGGCACAGATACGCAGTATTTT.